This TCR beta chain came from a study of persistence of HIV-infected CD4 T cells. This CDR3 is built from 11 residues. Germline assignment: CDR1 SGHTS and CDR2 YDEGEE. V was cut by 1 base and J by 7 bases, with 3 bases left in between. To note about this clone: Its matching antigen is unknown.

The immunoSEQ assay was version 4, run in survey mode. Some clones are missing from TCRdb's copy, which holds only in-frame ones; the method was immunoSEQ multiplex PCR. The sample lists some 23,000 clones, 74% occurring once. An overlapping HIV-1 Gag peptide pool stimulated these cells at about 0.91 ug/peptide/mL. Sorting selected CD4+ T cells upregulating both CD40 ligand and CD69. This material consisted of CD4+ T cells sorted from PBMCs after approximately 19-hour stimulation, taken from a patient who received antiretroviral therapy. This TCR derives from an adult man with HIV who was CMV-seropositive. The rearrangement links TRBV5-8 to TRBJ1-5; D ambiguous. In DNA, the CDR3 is TGTGCCAGCAGCTTGCGGCAGCCCCAGCATTTT. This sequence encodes CASSLRQPQHF.